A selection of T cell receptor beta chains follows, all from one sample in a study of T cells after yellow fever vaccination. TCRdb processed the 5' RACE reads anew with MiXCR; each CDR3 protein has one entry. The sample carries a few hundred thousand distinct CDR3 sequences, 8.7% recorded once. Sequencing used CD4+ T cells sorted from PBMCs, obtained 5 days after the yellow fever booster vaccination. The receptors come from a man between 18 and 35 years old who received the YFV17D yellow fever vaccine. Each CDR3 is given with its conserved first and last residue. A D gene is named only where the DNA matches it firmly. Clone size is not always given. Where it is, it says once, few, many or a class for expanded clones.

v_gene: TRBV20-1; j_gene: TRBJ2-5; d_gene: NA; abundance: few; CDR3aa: CSAREVIDQETQYF; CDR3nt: TGCAGTGCTAGAGAAGTGATAGACCAAGAGACCCAGTACTTC
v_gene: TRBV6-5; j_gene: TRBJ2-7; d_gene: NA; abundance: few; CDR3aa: CASRRTLSSYEQYF; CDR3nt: TGTGCCAGCAGACGGACATTAAGCTCCTACGAGCAGTACTTC
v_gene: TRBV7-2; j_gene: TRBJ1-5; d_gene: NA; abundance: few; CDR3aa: CASSQRVSNQPQHF; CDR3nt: TGTGCCAGCAGCCAAAGAGTTAGCAATCAGCCCCAGCATTTT
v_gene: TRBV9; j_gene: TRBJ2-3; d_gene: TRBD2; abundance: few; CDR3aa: CASSVGRAGKYTDTQYF; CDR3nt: TGTGCCAGCAGCGTAGGCCGAGCGGGGAAATACACAGATACGCAGTATTTT
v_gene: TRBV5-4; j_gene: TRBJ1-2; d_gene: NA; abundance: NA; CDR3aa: CASSLGVLRGYTF; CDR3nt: TGTGCCAGCAGCTTGGGCGTCTTGAGAGGCTACACCTTC
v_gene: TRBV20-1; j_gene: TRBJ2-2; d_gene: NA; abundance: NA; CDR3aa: CSSTGPANTGELFF; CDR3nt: TGCAGTAGTACAGGACCCGCGAACACCGGGGAGCTGTTTTTT
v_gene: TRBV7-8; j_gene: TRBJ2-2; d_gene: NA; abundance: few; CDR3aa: CASSPGTHTGELFF; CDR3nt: TGTGCCAGCAGCCCCGGGACCCACACCGGGGAGCTGTTTTTT
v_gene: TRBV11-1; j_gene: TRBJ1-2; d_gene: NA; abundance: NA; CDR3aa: CASSLRDGFYGYTF; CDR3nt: TGTGCCAGCAGCTTAAGGGACGGATTCTATGGCTACACCTTC
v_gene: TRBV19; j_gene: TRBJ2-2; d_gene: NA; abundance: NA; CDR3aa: CASSQGFVAAGELFF; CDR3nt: TGTGCCAGTAGCCAGGGCTTCGTGGCGGCCGGGGAGCTGTTTTTT
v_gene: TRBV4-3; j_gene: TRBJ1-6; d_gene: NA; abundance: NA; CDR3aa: CASSQGTDNSPLHF; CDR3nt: TGCGCCAGCAGCCAAGGGACAGATAATTCACCCCTCCACTTT
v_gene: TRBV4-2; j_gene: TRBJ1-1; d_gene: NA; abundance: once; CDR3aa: CAISHGADTEAFF; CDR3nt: TGTGCCATCAGCCACGGGGCGGACACTGAAGCTTTCTTT
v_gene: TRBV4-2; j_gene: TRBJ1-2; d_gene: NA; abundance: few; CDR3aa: CASSHGSGGYTF; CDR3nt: TGTGCCAGCAGCCACGGGAGTGGCGGCTACACCTTC
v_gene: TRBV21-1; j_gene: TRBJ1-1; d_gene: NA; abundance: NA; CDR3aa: CASSKGQGRRPPPSNTEAFF; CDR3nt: TGTGCCAGCAGCAAAGGGCAGGGTAGGCGTCCCCCCCCCTCGAACACTGAAGCTTTCTTT
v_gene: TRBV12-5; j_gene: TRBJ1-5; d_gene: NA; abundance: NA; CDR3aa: CASDPQVREQPQHF; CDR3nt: TGTGCTAGTGATCCCCAGGTACGTGAGCAGCCCCAGCATTTT
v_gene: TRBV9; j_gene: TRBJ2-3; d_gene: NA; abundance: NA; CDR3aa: CASSAMGAHSTDTQYF; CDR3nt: TGTGCCAGCAGCGCCATGGGGGCGCATAGCACAGATACGCAGTATTTT
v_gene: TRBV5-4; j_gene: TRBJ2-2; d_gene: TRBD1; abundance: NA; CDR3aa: CASSALQGTGELFF; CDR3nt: TGTGCCAGCAGCGCCTTACAGGGGACCGGGGAGCTGTTTTTT
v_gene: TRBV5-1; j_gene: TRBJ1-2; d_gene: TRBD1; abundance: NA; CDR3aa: CASSLVTGTAIYGYTF; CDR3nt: TGCGCCAGCAGCTTGGTGACCGGGACAGCAATCTATGGCTACACCTTC
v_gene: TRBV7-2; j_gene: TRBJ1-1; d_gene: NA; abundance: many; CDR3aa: CASSSHHGTEAFF; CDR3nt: TGTGCCAGCAGCTCCCATCACGGCACTGAAGCTTTCTTT
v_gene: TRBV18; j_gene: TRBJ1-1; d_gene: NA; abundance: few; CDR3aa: CASSPLQGTTEAFF; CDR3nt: TGTGCCAGCTCACCACTCCAGGGGACCACTGAAGCTTTCTTT
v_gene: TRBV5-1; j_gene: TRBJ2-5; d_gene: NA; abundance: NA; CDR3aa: CASSVQGGQETQYF; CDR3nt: TGCGCCAGCAGCGTACAGGGCGGACAAGAGACCCAGTACTTC
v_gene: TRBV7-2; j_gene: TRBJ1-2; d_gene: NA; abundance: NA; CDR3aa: CASSLDSWWAGYTF; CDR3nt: TGTGCCAGCAGCTTAGACTCTTGGTGGGCTGGCTACACCTTC
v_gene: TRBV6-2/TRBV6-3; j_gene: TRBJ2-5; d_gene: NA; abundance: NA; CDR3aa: CASSYAKRLDF; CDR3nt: TGTGCCAGCAGTTATGCAAAAAGACTAGACTTC
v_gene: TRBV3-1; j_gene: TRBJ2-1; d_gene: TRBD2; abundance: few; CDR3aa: CASSRRVSGGAGNEQFF; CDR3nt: TGTGCCAGCAGCCGACGAGTAAGCGGGGGGGCCGGGAATGAGCAGTTCTTC
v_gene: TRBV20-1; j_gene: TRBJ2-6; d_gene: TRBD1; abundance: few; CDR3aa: CSATGQGVSGANVLTF; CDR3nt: TGCAGTGCTACGGGACAGGGGGTCTCTGGGGCCAACGTCCTGACTTTC
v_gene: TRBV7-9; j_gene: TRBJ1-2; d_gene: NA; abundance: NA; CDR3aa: CASSLGGSNYGYTF; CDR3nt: TGTGCCAGCAGCTTAGGGGGATCGAACTATGGCTACACCTTC
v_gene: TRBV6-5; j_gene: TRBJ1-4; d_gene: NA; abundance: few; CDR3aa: CASSYSGRGVNEKLFF; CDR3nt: TGTGCCAGCAGTTACTCGGGCAGGGGCGTTAATGAAAAACTGTTTTTT
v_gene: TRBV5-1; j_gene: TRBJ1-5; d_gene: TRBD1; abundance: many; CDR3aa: CASSLSGGTQPQHF; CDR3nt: TGCGCCAGCAGCTTGTCAGGGGGAACTCAGCCCCAGCATTTT
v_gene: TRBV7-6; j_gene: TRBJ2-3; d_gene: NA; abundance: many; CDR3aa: CASTPYPTDTQYF; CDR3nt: TGTGCCAGCACCCCTTATCCCACAGATACGCAGTATTTT
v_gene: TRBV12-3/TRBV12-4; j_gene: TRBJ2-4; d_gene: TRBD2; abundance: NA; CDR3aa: CASSRGGAGNIQYF; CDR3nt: TGTGCCAGCAGTCGCGGGGGGGCCGGAAACATTCAGTACTTC
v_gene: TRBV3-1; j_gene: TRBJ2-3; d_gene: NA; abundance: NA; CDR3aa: CASRDQSTDTQYF; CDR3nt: TGTGCCAGCCGGGACCAGAGCACAGATACGCAGTATTTT
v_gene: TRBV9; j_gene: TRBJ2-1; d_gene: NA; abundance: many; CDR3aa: CASSPGLGARSEQFF; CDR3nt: TGTGCCAGCAGCCCCGGGTTAGGGGCCAGGAGTGAGCAGTTCTTC
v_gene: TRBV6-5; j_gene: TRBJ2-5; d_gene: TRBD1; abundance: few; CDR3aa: CASGGGGTGEETQYF; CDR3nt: TGTGCCAGCGGCGGAGGAGGGACAGGGGAAGAGACCCAGTACTTC
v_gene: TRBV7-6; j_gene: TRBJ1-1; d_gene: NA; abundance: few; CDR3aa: CASSRMSGMNTEAFF; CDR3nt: TGTGCCAGCAGCCGCATGTCTGGGATGAACACTGAAGCTTTCTTT
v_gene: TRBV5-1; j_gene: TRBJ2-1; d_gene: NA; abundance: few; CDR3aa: CASTDTLNSYNEQFF; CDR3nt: TGCGCCAGCACGGACACTCTAAACTCCTACAATGAGCAGTTCTTC
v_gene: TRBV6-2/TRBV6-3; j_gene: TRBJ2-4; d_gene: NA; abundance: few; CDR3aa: CASRYSYLNIQYF; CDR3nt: TGTGCCAGCAGATACAGCTACCTAAACATTCAGTACTTC
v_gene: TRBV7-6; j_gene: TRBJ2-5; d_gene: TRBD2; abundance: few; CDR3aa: CASSLVVAGTSQETQYF; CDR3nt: TGTGCCAGCAGCTTAGTGGTAGCGGGGACAAGTCAAGAGACCCAGTACTTC
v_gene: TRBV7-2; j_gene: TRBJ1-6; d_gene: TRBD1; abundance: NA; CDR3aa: CASSLNRGGSPLHF; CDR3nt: TGTGCCAGCAGCTTAAACAGGGGAGGTTCACCCCTCCACTTT
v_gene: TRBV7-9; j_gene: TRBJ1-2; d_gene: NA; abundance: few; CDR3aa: CASSSQTDYGYTF; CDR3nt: TGTGCCAGCAGCTCACAAACTGATTACGGCTACACCTTC
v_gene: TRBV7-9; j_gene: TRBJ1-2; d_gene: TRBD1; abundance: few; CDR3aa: CASSASQGVPATLSYGYTF; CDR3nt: TGTGCCAGCAGCGCATCGCAGGGGGTGCCGGCTACGCTGAGCTATGGCTACACCTTC